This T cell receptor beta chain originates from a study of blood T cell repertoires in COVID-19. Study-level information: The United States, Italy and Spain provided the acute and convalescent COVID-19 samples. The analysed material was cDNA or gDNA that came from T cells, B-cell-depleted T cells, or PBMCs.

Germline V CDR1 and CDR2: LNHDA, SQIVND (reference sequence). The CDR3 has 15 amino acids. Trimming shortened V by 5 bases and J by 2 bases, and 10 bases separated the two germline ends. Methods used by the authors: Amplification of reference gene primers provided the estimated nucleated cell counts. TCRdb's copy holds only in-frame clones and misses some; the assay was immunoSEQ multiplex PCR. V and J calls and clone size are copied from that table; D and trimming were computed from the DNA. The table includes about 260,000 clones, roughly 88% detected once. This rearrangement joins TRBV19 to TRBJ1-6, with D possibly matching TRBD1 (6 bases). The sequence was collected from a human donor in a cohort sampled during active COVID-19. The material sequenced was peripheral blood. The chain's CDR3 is CASSPRTAYNSPLHF. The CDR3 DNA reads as TGTGCCAGTAGTCCCCGGACAGCCTATAATTCACCCCTCCACTTT.